This T cell receptor beta chain was found in a study of shared clonotypes between healthy human individuals. Sequencing was performed with immunoSEQ multiplex PCR; in TCRdb, only in-frame clones are kept and a portion is missing. The data hold some 2,100,000 clones, with more than 90% observed a single time. The CDR3 loop spans 15 amino acids. Trimming at V came to 6 bases and at J to 8 bases, leaving 11 bases not matched to a gene. Germline V gene sequence: CDR1 MNHEY, CDR2 SMNVEV (reference sequence). Sequenced sample: naive CD4+ T cells sorted from blood. Subset meaning: CD45RA+ positively selected. The gene calls are TRBV27 and TRBJ1-5, with 9 bases identical to TRBD1. The source of this sequence is a man aged 18 to 35 in good health. CDR3 region: CASSLTRDRAKPQHF. CDR3 DNA: TGTGCCAGCAGCTTAACCCGGGACAGGGCTAAGCCCCAGCATTTT.